This T cell receptor beta chain appears in the sequencing data of a study of shared clonotypes between healthy human individuals. Study summary: The study drew on a couple of women and a few men aged 18 to 49 as donors. Three CD4 naive, three CD4 memory, two CD8 naive and one CD8 memory plate were used per donor.

In the original workflow: ImmunoSEQ gave junction-only sequences without quality scores, so filtering differed. Method: immunoSEQ multiplex PCR; TCRdb's copy keeps in-frame clones and lacks some. The D gene and trimming were derived from the DNA, and the V and J assignments and clone size from that table. Of fewer than 1.8 million clones listed, 98% are singletons. Germline V lookup: CDR1 PRHDT, CDR2 FYEKMQ (reference sequence). The CDR3 spans 13 residues. V was pared by 9 bases and J by 5 bases, with 13 bases between. In the CD4+ fraction, cells were divided into CD45RA+ naive and CD45RA-negative memory subsets.

This TCR came from a man aged 25-45 years in good health. The specimen sequenced was naive CD4+ T cells sorted from blood. The subset: CD45RA+ positively selected. The chain employs TRBV13 and TRBJ2-2; tentatively, D is TRBD2 (6 bases). CDR3 DNA sequence: TGTGCCAGGAAGGACGGAGGGACCGGGGAGCTGTTTTTT. It is translated as CARKDGGTGELFF.